Following are 21 T cell receptor beta chains from one sample sequenced in a study of T-cell reconstitution after alpha-beta-depleted transplantation in children. This sample's TCRbeta library carried unique molecular identifier barcodes. TCRdb re-analysed the PCR reads in MiXCR, keeping a single row per CDR3 protein. The table includes more than 550,000 distinct CDR3 sequences, about 11% detected once. The sequenced sample was PBMCs from the stem cell graft donor, obtained from the stem cell graft. These receptors came from a human donor who donated a stem cell graft to a child with acute myeloid leukemia.

This clonotype was found a few times. The chain recombines TRBV7-3 with TRBJ2-5, with D hard to call. The germline V and J ends were trimmed by 1 base and 5 bases, with 8 bases remaining between them. Germline V gives CDR1 SGHTA, CDR2 FQGTGA. This CDR3 has 13 amino acids. The CDR3 loop reads CASSLSRVETQYF. The CDR3 nucleotides read TGTGCCAGCAGCTTAAGCCGGGTGGAGACCCAGTACTTC.

The table lists this clonotype with many counts. The chain couples TRBV12-3 or TRBV12-4 to TRBJ1-1, with D perhaps matching TRBD1 (6 bases). Between the trimmed V and J ends, which lost 6 bases and 2 bases, there was a span of 10 bases. The CDR3 covers 13 residues. CDR3 bases: TGTGCCAGCAGACAGGACAGTAACACTGAAGCTTTCTTT. It yields the protein CASRQDSNTEAFF.

There are a few counts of this clonotype. The chain uses TRBV20-1 and TRBJ2-7, with D tentatively TRBD2 (5 bases). This CDR3 comprises 14 residues. Germline assignment: CDR1 DFQATT and CDR2 SNEGSKA (reference sequence). V lost 3 bases and J 5 bases, leaving 17 bases between the germline ends. CDR3 region: CSASMSGVGDEQYF. The CDR3 DNA follows: TGCAGTGCTAGTATGAGCGGCGTCGGGGACGAGCAGTACTTC.

This clonotype was seen a handful of times. The chain links TRBV7-9 to TRBJ2-7; TRBD2 agrees at 7 bases. CDR1 is SEHNR, CDR2 FQNEAQ, per germline (reference sequence). This CDR3 region has 16 residues. V lost 1 base and J lost 0; bases outside the gene matches: 6. DNA of the CDR3: TGTGCCAGCAGCTTAGGGCGTCTAGCGGCCTCCTACGAGCAGTACTTC. Translating gives CASSLGRLAASYEQYF.

The chain employs TRBV7-2 and TRBJ1-2, with 7 bases lining up with TRBD1. V shed 5 bases, J shed 4 bases, and the junction held 13 bases outside the gene matches. Germline loops: CDR1 SGHTA, CDR2 FQGNSA. The CDR3 is 16 residues long. CDR3 residues: CASSPRPSGGIYGYTF. The CDR3 DNA reads TGTGCCAGCAGCCCCCGCCCCTCAGGGGGGATCTATGGCTACACCTTC.

This clonotype was counted at least ten times. The chain uses TRBV9 and TRBJ2-3; 10 bases map to TRBD2. The CDR3 has 16 amino acids. The germline V gene encodes CDR1 SGDLS and CDR2 YYNGEE. V lost 1 base to trimming and J lost 6 bases; unmatched junction nucleotides: 8. DNA for the CDR3: TGTGCCAGCAGCGTAAGTTCTAGCGGGAGTGGGGATACGCAGTATTTT. Protein product: CASSVSSSGSGDTQYF.

This clonotype came up a few times. This chain joins TRBV7-9 and TRBJ1-1, with a tentative D call TRBD1 (5 bases). Germline values: CDR1 SEHNR, CDR2 FQNEAQ (reference sequence). The V end was cut by 5 bases, the J end by 7 bases, with 8 bases between. The CDR3 is 11 residues long. The CDR3 DNA is TGTGCCAGCAGCATAACAGGTGAAGCTTTCTTT. It encodes CASSITGEAFF.

This clonotype was recorded many times. The rearrangement uses TRBV5-1 and TRBJ2-1, with TRBD1 identical over 7 bases. The trim removed 4 bases at V and 5 bases at J, leaving 9 bases unmatched. Germline loops: CDR1 SGHRS, CDR2 YFSETQ. This CDR3 comprises 15 residues. The CDR3 DNA reads as TGCGCCAGCAGCATCCCGACAGGGTTGAACAATGAGCAGTTCTTC. It translates to CASSIPTGLNNEQFF.

The chain links TRBV7-8 to TRBJ2-3; D perhaps matches TRBD2 (5 bases). The germline V and J ends were trimmed by 5 bases and 3 bases, with 15 bases remaining between them. The germline gives CDR1 SGHVS, CDR2 FQNEAQ. The CDR3 covers 15 residues. CDR3 DNA: TGTGCCAGCAGCCATATAGCGTTGCCGACAGATACGCAGTATTTT. This translates into CASSHIALPTDTQYF.

This clonotype was seen a handful of times. The CDR3 sequence: CATSAPKSQGYETQYF. The DNA for the CDR3 is TGTGCCACCAGTGCACCAAAATCACAGGGCTATGAGACCCAGTACTTC. This sequence joins TRBV24-1 and TRBJ2-5; D is perhaps TRBD1 (6 bases). Per the germline V gene, CDR1 is KGHDR and CDR2 is SFDVKD. This CDR3 region has 16 residues. V lost 5 bases and J lost 5, with 20 bases in between.

CDR3 sequence: CASSDTSYAQFF. The CDR3 DNA sequence: TGTGCCAGCAGCGACACTAGCTATGCCCAGTTCTTC. The J gene is TRBJ2-1, the V gene TRBV6-2 or TRBV6-3; maybe TRBD2 (6 bases). V gave up 6 bases and J gave up 13 bases, with 16 bases separating them. The germline gives CDR1 MNHEY, CDR2 SVGEGT. CDR3 length: 12 amino acids.

This clonotype was recorded a few times. CDR3 sequence reads: CASTPQVQETQYF. CDR3 in DNA: TGTGCCAGCACCCCCCAAGTGCAAGAGACCCAGTACTTC. V usage is TRBV6-6 and J usage is TRBJ2-5; D is ambiguous. This CDR3 has 13 residues. V lost 7 bases and J 2 bases, leaving 11 bases between the germline ends. From germline, CDR1 is MNHNY and CDR2 SVGAGI (reference sequence).

This clonotype was observed many times. The chain has TRBV2 and TRBJ2-1; 16 positions match TRBD2. In germline, CDR1 is SNHLY, CDR2 FYNNEI. V trimming: 10 bases; J trimming: 0 bases; junction bases outside the gene matches: 9. The CDR3 consists of 18 residues. This CDR3 is CATSGTSGRGLSYNEQFF. The CDR3, as DNA: TGTGCCACTTCTGGGACTAGCGGGAGGGGACTCTCCTACAATGAGCAGTTCTTC.

Only a few counts were recorded for this clonotype. V usage is TRBV30 and J usage is TRBJ1-4; D unclear. The V end was cut by 3 bases, the J end by 6 bases, with 8 bases between. The CDR3 spans 12 residues. From germline, CDR1 is GTSNPN and CDR2 SVGIG (reference sequence). The CDR3 spells CAWSSGDEKLFF. CDR3 in DNA: TGTGCCTGGAGCTCGGGAGATGAAAAACTGTTTTTT.

This clonotype was detected many times. V and J are TRBV29-1 and TRBJ1-1; D is unclear. CDR3 length: 12 amino acids. Germline CDR1 SQVTM, CDR2 ANQGSEA. V was pared by 7 bases and J by 1 base, with 10 bases between. DNA for the CDR3: TGCAGCGCCACAGAGCCGAACACTGAAGCTTTCTTT. It translates to CSATEPNTEAFF.

This clonotype was observed a few times. The CDR3 DNA reads as TGTGCCAGCAGTTACGGCCCAGGGGTCAATGAGCAGTTCTTC. This codes for CASSYGPGVNEQFF. The rearrangement links TRBV6-5 to TRBJ2-1, with D possibly TRBD1 on 6 matching bases. CDR1 and CDR2 from the germline V gene are MNHEY and SVGAGI. The V and J ends lost 2 bases and 6 bases respectively, with 11 bases between them. This CDR3 is built from 14 residues.

In its sample, this clonotype was seen a few times. This sequence joins TRBV20-1 and TRBJ2-3, with 7 bases that match TRBD1. Germline V lookup: CDR1 DFQATT, CDR2 SNEGSKA (reference sequence). The CDR3 runs 15 residues. J gave up 2 bases and V 4 bases, and 9 bases lay outside the gene matches. DNA of the CDR3: TGCAGTGCTACGTCTCGGGACAGTAACACAGATACGCAGTATTTT. Translated: CSATSRDSNTDTQYF.

This clonotype was observed a few times. The J gene is TRBJ2-5, the V gene TRBV7-9, with 10 positions matching TRBD2. Germline V CDR1 and CDR2: SEHNR, FQNEAQ (reference sequence). This CDR3 spans 17 amino acids. V was pared by 3 bases and J by 4 bases, with 11 bases of the junction left unmatched. This CDR3 reads CASSFLAGDPMAETQYF. The CDR3 bases are TGTGCCAGCAGCTTCCTAGCGGGGGACCCCATGGCAGAGACCCAGTACTTC.

This clonotype came up a few times. This chain links TRBV9 with TRBJ2-1; 11 bases fit TRBD2. CDR3 length: 15 amino acids. Trimming at V came to 5 bases and at J to 9 bases, leaving 10 bases not matched to a gene. CDR1 and CDR2 (germline): SGDLS, YYNGEE. The CDR3 reads CASRQTSGSGGEQFF. In nucleotides, the CDR3 is TGTGCCAGCAGACAAACTAGCGGGAGTGGTGGTGAGCAGTTCTTC.

This clonotype was observed at least ten times. This chain joins TRBV12-3 or TRBV12-4 and TRBJ2-5; D uncertain. CDR3 length equals 11 residues. V gave up 5 bases and J gave up 5 bases, with 6 bases separating them. CDR3 sequence: CASSPMETQYF. The CDR3 DNA reads as TGTGCCAGCAGTCCGATGGAGACCCAGTACTTC.

This clonotype was recorded a few times. The V gene is TRBV2, the J gene TRBJ1-5; no definite D call. The CDR3 is made up of 14 amino acids. CDR1 SNHLY and CDR2 FYNNEI come from the germline V gene. The V end lost 4 bases, the J end lost 7 bases, and 14 bases lay between the germline ends. The CDR3 region is CASSVYGVGQPQHF. In nucleotides, the CDR3 is TGTGCCAGCAGTGTTTATGGGGTTGGGCAGCCCCAGCATTTT.